This is a list of T cell receptor beta chains from one sample in a study of shared clonotypes between healthy human individuals. Measured with immunoSEQ multiplex PCR; TCRdb has only the in-frame clones, and not every one. The sample holds about 600,000 clones, around 97% seen once. Sequencing was done on a sample of naive CD4+ T cells sorted from blood. These receptor sequences come from a woman in her 30s in good health. CDR3s include the opening cysteine and the closing phenylalanine or tryptophan. The D gene is left open where the match is weak. Clone size is given for some rows only: seen once, a few or many times, or a class if the clone is expanded.

D: TRBD2
size: once
V: TRBV28
J: TRBJ2-5
DNA: TGTGCCAGCAGCCCAGGACTAGCGGGAGTTGAGACCCAGTACTTC
CDR3: CASSPGLAGVETQYF

D: TRBD2
size: -
V: TRBV7-2
J: TRBJ2-1
DNA: TGTGCCAGCAGCTTCGGGACTAGCGTCAATGAGCAGTTCTTC
CDR3: CASSFGTSVNEQFF

D: -
size: -
V: TRBV19
J: TRBJ1-2
DNA: TGTGCCAGTAGTATAGGTCCGGGTAACTATGGCTACACCTTC
CDR3: CASSIGPGNYGYTF

D: -
size: -
V: TRBV7-9
J: TRBJ2-1
DNA: TGTGCCAGCAGCCGCGCGACATGGACAGTTTTTTCCTACAATGAGCAGTTCTTC
CDR3: CASSRATWTVFSYNEQFF

D: -
size: -
V: TRBV5-1
J: TRBJ2-1
DNA: TGCGCCAGCAGCCTGGCTCGGGAGACCGGACTGGGCGATGAGCAGTTCTTC
CDR3: CASSLARETGLGDEQFF

D: -
size: -
V: TRBV11-2
J: TRBJ1-4
DNA: TGTGCCAGCAGCTTGTATTCACAGTCAGGCGAAAAACTGTTTTTT
CDR3: CASSLYSQSGEKLFF

D: -
size: -
V: TRBV28
J: TRBJ1-6
DNA: TGTGCCAGCAGTTTACAGCACCTTTCACCCCTCCACTTT
CDR3: CASSLQHLSPLHF

D: TRBD1
size: -
V: TRBV4-1
J: TRBJ1-2
DNA: TGCGCCAGCAGCCGGCCGGGACAGCGGCTTAACTATGGCTACACCTTC
CDR3: CASSRPGQRLNYGYTF

D: -
size: -
V: TRBV6-1
J: TRBJ2-7
DNA: TGTGCCAGCTGTATCCAATCTGAGTTAGAAGGCGAGCAGTACTTC
CDR3: CASCIQSELEGEQYF

D: TRBD1
size: -
V: TRBV19
J: TRBJ1-2
DNA: TGTGCCAGTAGTCCAAGACAGGGGCCCAACTATGGCTACACCTTC
CDR3: CASSPRQGPNYGYTF

D: -
size: -
V: TRBV21-1
J: TRBJ2-7
DNA: TGTGCCAGCAGCGCCTCACCGGTACCCAACCCCTACGAGCAGTACTTC
CDR3: CASSASPVPNPYEQYF

D: TRBD1
size: once
V: TRBV2
J: TRBJ1-4
DNA: TGTGCCAGCCTCCGGGACAGGCGTACAACTAATGAAAAACTGTTTTTT
CDR3: CASLRDRRTTNEKLFF

D: -
size: -
V: TRBV28
J: TRBJ2-7
DNA: TGTGCCAGCAGTTTAGAAGGGTACTACGAGCAGTACTTC
CDR3: CASSLEGYYEQYF

D: -
size: few
V: TRBV7-8
J: TRBJ2-2
DNA: TGTGCCAGCAGCCTGATAAGGGAGCTGTTTTTT
CDR3: CASSLIRELFF

D: -
size: -
V: TRBV28
J: TRBJ2-3
DNA: TGTGCCAGCAGTGACGGCGGGACGGCCGCAGATACGCAGTATTTT
CDR3: CASSDGGTAADTQYF

D: -
size: -
V: TRBV6-1
J: TRBJ1-3
DNA: TGTGCCAGCAGTGAAGACAGAAGTCCCGGAAACACCATATATTTT
CDR3: CASSEDRSPGNTIYF

D: -
size: -
V: TRBV30
J: TRBJ1-1
DNA: TGTGCCTGGAGTGGGGAGGGGCGGTGGACTGAAGCTTTCTTT
CDR3: CAWSGEGRWTEAFF

D: TRBD2
size: -
V: TRBV18
J: TRBJ2-7
DNA: TGTGCCAGCTCACCTCCCGGACTAGCGGGAGGGCGCTACGAGCAGTACTTC
CDR3: CASSPPGLAGGRYEQYF

D: TRBD2
size: -
V: TRBV28
J: TRBJ2-1
DNA: TGTGCCAGCAGTACAGGGACTAGCGGGAGGGCCATATTTGAGCAGTTCTTC
CDR3: CASSTGTSGRAIFEQFF

D: -
size: once
V: TRBV6-1
J: TRBJ1-1
DNA: TGTGCCAGCAGTGAGCTCCAGAGGAACACTGAAGCTTTCTTT
CDR3: CASSELQRNTEAFF

D: -
size: -
V: TRBV19
J: TRBJ1-1
DNA: TGTGCCAGTAGTATAAACATTCAGGGTGTCACTGAAGCTTTCTTT
CDR3: CASSINIQGVTEAFF

D: TRBD2
size: -
V: TRBV4-1
J: TRBJ2-6
DNA: TGCGCCAGCAGCCAGCTTGGGCTAGCGGGAGCCAGGTCTGGGGCCAACGTCCTGACTTTC
CDR3: CASSQLGLAGARSGANVLTF

D: TRBD1
size: -
V: TRBV2
J: TRBJ1-1
DNA: TGTGCCAGCAGAGGAGACAGGGGGGCTTTCTTT
CDR3: CASRGDRGAFF

D: TRBD2
size: -
V: TRBV5-1
J: TRBJ2-2
DNA: TGCGCCAGCAGCTCGACTAGCGGGAGGTATGGTACCGGGGAGCTGTTTTTT
CDR3: CASSSTSGRYGTGELFF

D: -
size: -
V: TRBV7-9
J: TRBJ2-2
DNA: TGTGCCAGCAGCTTACTTACCGGGGAGCTGTTTTTT
CDR3: CASSLLTGELFF

D: -
size: -
V: TRBV7-9
J: TRBJ2-2
DNA: TGTGCCAGCAGCCAAATGGGCAGGGCCACCGGGGAGCTGTTTTTT
CDR3: CASSQMGRATGELFF

D: TRBD2
size: -
V: TRBV7-2
J: TRBJ2-1
DNA: TGTGCCAGCAGCTTTAGCGGGAGGGTTGAGCAGTTCTTC
CDR3: CASSFSGRVEQFF

D: -
size: -
V: TRBV18
J: TRBJ2-5
DNA: TGTGCCAGCTCACCACCGGGGGTTTGGGAGACCCAGTACTTC
CDR3: CASSPPGVWETQYF

D: -
size: -
V: TRBV10-3
J: TRBJ2-2
DNA: TGTGCCATCAGTGTGGGGGTGAACACCGGGGAGCTGTTTTTT
CDR3: CAISVGVNTGELFF

D: -
size: -
V: TRBV5-6
J: TRBJ1-1
DNA: TGTGCCAGCAGCTTGCGTCGAGGCACTGAAGCTTTCTTT
CDR3: CASSLRRGTEAFF

D: -
size: -
V: TRBV18
J: TRBJ1-5
DNA: TGTGCCAGCTCACCTGCGCCTCAAGGGCAGCCCCAGCATTTT
CDR3: CASSPAPQGQPQHF

D: -
size: -
V: TRBV18
J: TRBJ2-7
DNA: TGTGCCAGCTCGGGGGCCTACGAGCAGTACTTC
CDR3: CASSGAYEQYF

D: -
size: -
V: TRBV7-8
J: TRBJ1-5
DNA: TGTGCCAGCAGCGCCCAGGTGGGGGCTGGCAATCAGCCCCAGCATTTT
CDR3: CASSAQVGAGNQPQHF

D: -
size: -
V: TRBV4-1
J: TRBJ1-5
DNA: TGCGCCAGCAGCCAAGGGTATGGCGTCGGTCAGCCCCAGCATTTT
CDR3: CASSQGYGVGQPQHF

D: -
size: -
V: TRBV27
J: TRBJ2-7
DNA: TGTGCCAGTCGATGGACAGCGAGCTCCTACGAGCAGTACTTC
CDR3: CASRWTASSYEQYF

D: -
size: -
V: TRBV6-1
J: TRBJ1-2
DNA: TGTGCCAGCAGACGGGAAGCGGGCTATGGCTACACCTTC
CDR3: CASRREAGYGYTF

D: -
size: few
V: TRBV4-1
J: TRBJ1-1
DNA: TGCGCCAGCAGCCAAGGGAGGGTGAACACTGAAGCTTTCTTT
CDR3: CASSQGRVNTEAFF

D: -
size: -
V: TRBV7-8
J: TRBJ1-1
DNA: TGTGCCAGCAGCTTAGTGGGGGCTGAAGCTTTCTTT
CDR3: CASSLVGAEAFF

D: TRBD1
size: -
V: TRBV5-1
J: TRBJ2-7
DNA: TGCGCCAGCAGCTCGAGACCCCAGGGGGCACCCCTACCCCGCTCCTACGAGCAGTACTTC
CDR3: CASSSRPQGAPLPRSYEQYF

D: -
size: -
V: TRBV7-9
J: TRBJ2-2
DNA: TGTGCCAGCAGCTTATGGACCGGGGAGCTGTTTTTT
CDR3: CASSLWTGELFF

D: -
size: once
V: TRBV30
J: TRBJ2-5
DNA: TGTGCCTGGGCTTACTACCTCCAAGAGACCCAGTACTTC
CDR3: CAWAYYLQETQYF

D: -
size: -
V: TRBV28
J: TRBJ1-1
DNA: TGTGCCAGCAGGCACCAGAGGCCCAGAGACACTGAAGCTTTCTTT
CDR3: CASRHQRPRDTEAFF

D: TRBD1
size: -
V: TRBV19
J: TRBJ2-2
DNA: TGTGCCAGTAGTACACTTCCTACGACAGGGGACACCGGGGAGCTGTTTTTT
CDR3: CASSTLPTTGDTGELFF

D: -
size: -
V: TRBV7-9
J: TRBJ1-1
DNA: TGTGCCAGCAGTGTGGGGAACACTGAAGCTTTCTTT
CDR3: CASSVGNTEAFF

D: -
size: once
V: TRBV5-1
J: TRBJ1-2
DNA: TGCGCCAGCAGCGGACCAGCAGGGTCTGGCTACACCTTC
CDR3: CASSGPAGSGYTF

D: -
size: -
V: TRBV5-1
J: TRBJ1-1
DNA: TGCGCCAGCAGCTTAGGGGGGATGAACACTGAAGCTTTCTTT
CDR3: CASSLGGMNTEAFF

D: -
size: -
V: TRBV5-1
J: TRBJ2-1
DNA: TGCGCCAGCAGCTTGATATCCGCTTCCTACAATGAGCAGTTCTTC
CDR3: CASSLISASYNEQFF

D: -
size: -
V: TRBV7-8
J: TRBJ1-5
DNA: TGTGCCAGCAGCTTGTTTCTGGGGTGGGCCCAGCATTTT
CDR3: CASSLFLGWAQHF

D: -
size: -
V: TRBV28
J: TRBJ2-2
DNA: TGTGCCAGCAGTTTAGATCAGTACTCCCCGAACACCGGGGAGCTGTTTTTT
CDR3: CASSLDQYSPNTGELFF

D: -
size: -
V: TRBV25-1
J: TRBJ1-4
DNA: TGTGCCAGCAGTAAACAGGGCGTGGGTAATGAAAAACTGTTTTTT
CDR3: CASSKQGVGNEKLFF

D: -
size: -
V: TRBV4-1
J: TRBJ2-3
DNA: TGCGCCAGCAGTGCAACAGGGCTGCGCACAGATACGCAGTATTTT
CDR3: CASSATGLRTDTQYF

D: -
size: -
V: TRBV6-1
J: TRBJ1-5
DNA: TGTGCCAGCAGTCAGAACAGCAATCAGCCCCAGCATTTT
CDR3: CASSQNSNQPQHF

D: TRBD1
size: -
V: TRBV30
J: TRBJ1-2
DNA: TGTGCCTGGAGTGCAAGTGACAGGGTAAAATATGGCTACACCTTC
CDR3: CAWSASDRVKYGYTF

D: -
size: -
V: TRBV27
J: TRBJ1-2
DNA: TGTGCCAGCAAAGATAGAGACTCCTATGGCTACACCTTC
CDR3: CASKDRDSYGYTF

D: TRBD2
size: -
V: TRBV28
J: TRBJ2-1
DNA: TGTGCCAGCAACCCAGCGGGAGGGAACTCCTACAATGAGCAGTTCTTC
CDR3: CASNPAGGNSYNEQFF

D: -
size: -
V: TRBV6-5
J: TRBJ2-2
DNA: TGTGCCAGCAGTTACCAGAAGTTGGAAGCCGGGGAGCTGTTTTTT
CDR3: CASSYQKLEAGELFF

D: -
size: once
V: TRBV11-2
J: TRBJ1-4
DNA: TGTGCCAGCAGCTCGAAGGGGGGGTTGGGTGAAAAACTGTTTTTT
CDR3: CASSSKGGLGEKLFF

D: TRBD2
size: -
V: TRBV10-3
J: TRBJ2-7
DNA: TGTGCCATCAGTTTCTCAGGGCGGGAGGACGAGCAGTACTTC
CDR3: CAISFSGREDEQYF

D: -
size: -
V: TRBV28
J: TRBJ1-3
DNA: TGTGCCAGCAGTTTACCCGGAAACACCATATATTTT
CDR3: CASSLPGNTIYF

D: -
size: -
V: TRBV6-4
J: TRBJ1-5
DNA: TGTGCCAGCGCCGAGGACAGCGGAAATCAGCCCCAGCATTTT
CDR3: CASAEDSGNQPQHF